This T cell receptor (beta chain) came from a study of T-cell memory formation after mild COVID-19. TCRdb reprocessed the 5' RACE reads with MiXCR, giving one entry per CDR3 protein. This repertoire shows around 470,000 distinct CDR3 sequences, around 20% found once; its top ten account for 7.5% to 10%. Study results and caveats: The study found contracting CD4+ clones mainly in CM and EM and contracting CD8+ clones in EMRA.

Trimming removed 5 bases from V and 0 bases from J; junction bases left unmatched: 6. The CDR3 is made up of 16 amino acids. This clonotype was recorded a few times. What it binds is unknown. The chain combines TRBV12-3 or TRBV12-4 with TRBJ1-5, with TRBD1 identical over 8 bases. Sequenced input: PBMCs or a T cell subset sorted from them (not recorded which). The clonotype comes from an adult woman who had mild COVID-19 (a few samples of this study predate the infection). Cell type and time point are not known. CDR3 bases: TGTGCCAGCAGTAGAGACAGGGGTGATAGCAATCAGCCCCAGCATTTT. Amino acids: CASSRDRGDSNQPQHF.